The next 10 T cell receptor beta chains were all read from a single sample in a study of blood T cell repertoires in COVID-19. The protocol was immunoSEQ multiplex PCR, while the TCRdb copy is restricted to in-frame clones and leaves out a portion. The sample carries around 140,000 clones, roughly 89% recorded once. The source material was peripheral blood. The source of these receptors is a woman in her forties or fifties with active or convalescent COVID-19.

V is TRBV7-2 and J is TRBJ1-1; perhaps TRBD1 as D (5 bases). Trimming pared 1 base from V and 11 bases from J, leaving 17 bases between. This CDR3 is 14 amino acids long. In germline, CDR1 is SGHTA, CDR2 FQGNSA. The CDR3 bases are TGTGCCAGCAGCTTAGTATGGGGTGGCAGGGATGCTTTCTTT. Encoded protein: CASSLVWGGRDAFF. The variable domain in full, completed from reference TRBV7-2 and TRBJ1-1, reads GAGVSQSPSNKVTEKGKDVELRCDPISGHTALYWYRQSLGQGLEFLIYFQGNSAPDKSGLPSDRFSAERTGGSVSTLTIQRTQQEDSAVYLCASSLVWGGRDAFFGQGTRLTVV.

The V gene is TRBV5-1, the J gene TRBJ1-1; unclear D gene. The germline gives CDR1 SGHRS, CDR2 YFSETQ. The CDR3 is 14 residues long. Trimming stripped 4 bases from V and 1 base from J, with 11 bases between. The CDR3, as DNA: TGCGCCAGCAGCCCTACGGTTGGGAACACTGAAGCTTTCTTT. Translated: CASSPTVGNTEAFF.

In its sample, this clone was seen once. The DNA of the CDR3 is TGCGCCAGCAGCTTGGCGGGGAGGGGTGACACTGAAGCTTTCTTT. Protein product: CASSLAGRGDTEAFF. This chain joins TRBV5-1 and TRBJ1-1; a weak D match, TRBD1 (5 bases). The CDR3 has 15 amino acids. Trimming stripped 0 bases from V and 3 bases from J, with 12 bases between. CDR1 SGHRS and CDR2 YFSETQ come from the germline V gene.

In DNA form, the CDR3 reads TGTGCCAGCAGCTCCATCGAGCAGTCTGGGAGGCAGTACTTC. Its translation is CASSSIEQSGRQYF. J is TRBJ2-7 and V is TRBV6-2 or TRBV6-3; D may be TRBD2 (5 bases). V dropped 6 bases and J dropped 9 bases, with 21 bases sitting between them. The CDR3 consists of 14 residues. Germline V gene lookup returns CDR1 MNHEY and CDR2 SVGEGT.

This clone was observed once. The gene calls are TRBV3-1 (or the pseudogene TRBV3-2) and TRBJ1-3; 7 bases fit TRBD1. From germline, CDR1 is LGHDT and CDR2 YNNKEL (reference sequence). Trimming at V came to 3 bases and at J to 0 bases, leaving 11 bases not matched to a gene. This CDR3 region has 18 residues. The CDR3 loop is CASSHYGTALFSGNTIYF. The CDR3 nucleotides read TGTGCCAGCAGCCATTACGGGACAGCCCTATTCTCTGGAAACACCATATATTTT.

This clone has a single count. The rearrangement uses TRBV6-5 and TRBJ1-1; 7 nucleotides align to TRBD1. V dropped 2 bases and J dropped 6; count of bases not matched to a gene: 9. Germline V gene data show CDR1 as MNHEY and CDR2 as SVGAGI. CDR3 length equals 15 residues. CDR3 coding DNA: TGTGCCAGCAGTTACCTACGGGACAGTACGTCTGAAGCTTTCTTT. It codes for CASSYLRDSTSEAFF.

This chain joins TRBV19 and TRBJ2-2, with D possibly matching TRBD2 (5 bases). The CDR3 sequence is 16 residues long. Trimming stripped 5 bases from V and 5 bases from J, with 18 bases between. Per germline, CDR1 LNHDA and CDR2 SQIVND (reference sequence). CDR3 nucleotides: TGTGCCAGTAGTCTCCCGCGAGGGCCACGGACCGGGGAGCTGTTTTTT. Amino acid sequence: CASSLPRGPRTGELFF.

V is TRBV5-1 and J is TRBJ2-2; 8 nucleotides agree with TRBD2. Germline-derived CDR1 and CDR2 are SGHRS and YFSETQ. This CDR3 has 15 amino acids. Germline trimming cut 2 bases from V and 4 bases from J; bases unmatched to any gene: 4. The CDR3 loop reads CASSLSGGPTGELFF. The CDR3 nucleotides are TGCGCCAGCAGCTTATCGGGGGGGCCCACCGGGGAGCTGTTTTTT.

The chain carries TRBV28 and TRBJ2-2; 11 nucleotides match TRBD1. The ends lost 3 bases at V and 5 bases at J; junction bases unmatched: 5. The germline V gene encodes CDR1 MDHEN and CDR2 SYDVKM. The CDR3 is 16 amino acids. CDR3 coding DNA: TGTGCCAGCAGTTTTCGGGGGACAGGGGGAACCGGGGAGCTGTTTTTT. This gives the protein CASSFRGTGGTGELFF.

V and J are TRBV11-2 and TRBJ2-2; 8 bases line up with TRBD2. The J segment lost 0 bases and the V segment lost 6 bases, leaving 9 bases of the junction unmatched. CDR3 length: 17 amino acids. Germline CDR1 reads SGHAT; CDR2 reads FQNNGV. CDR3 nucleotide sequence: TGTGCCAGCAGTCCACTAGCGGAATCCGCGAACACCGGGGAGCTGTTTTTT. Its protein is CASSPLAESANTGELFF.